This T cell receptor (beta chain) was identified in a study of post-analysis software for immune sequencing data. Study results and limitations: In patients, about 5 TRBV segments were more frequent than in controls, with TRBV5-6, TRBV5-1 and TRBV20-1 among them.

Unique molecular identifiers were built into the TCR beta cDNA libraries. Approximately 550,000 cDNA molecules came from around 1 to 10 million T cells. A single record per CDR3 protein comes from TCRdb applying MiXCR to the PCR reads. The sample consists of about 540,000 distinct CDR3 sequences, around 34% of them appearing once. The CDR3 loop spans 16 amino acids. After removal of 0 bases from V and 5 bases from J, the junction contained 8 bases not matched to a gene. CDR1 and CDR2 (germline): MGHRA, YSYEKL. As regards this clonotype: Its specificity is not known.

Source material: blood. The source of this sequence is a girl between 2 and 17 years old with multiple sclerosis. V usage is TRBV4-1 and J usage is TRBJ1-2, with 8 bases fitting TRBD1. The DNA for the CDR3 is TGCGCCAGCAGCCAAGAAGCTGGTTGGACAGGGTATGGCTACACCTTC. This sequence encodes CASSQEAGWTGYGYTF.